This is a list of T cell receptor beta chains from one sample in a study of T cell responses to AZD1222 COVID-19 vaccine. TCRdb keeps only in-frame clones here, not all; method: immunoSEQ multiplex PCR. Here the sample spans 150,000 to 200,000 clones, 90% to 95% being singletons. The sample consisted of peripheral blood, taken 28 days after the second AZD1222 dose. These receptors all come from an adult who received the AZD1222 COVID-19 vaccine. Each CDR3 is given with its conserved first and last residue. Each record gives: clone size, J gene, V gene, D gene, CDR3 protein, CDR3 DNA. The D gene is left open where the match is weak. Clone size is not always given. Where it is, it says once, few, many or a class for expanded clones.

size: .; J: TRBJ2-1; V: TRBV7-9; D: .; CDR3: CASSFPGNNEQFF; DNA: TGTGCCAGCAGCTTCCCAGGTAACAATGAGCAGTTCTTC
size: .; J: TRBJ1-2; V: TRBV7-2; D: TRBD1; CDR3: CASSSTGAYGYTF; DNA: TGTGCCAGCAGCTCAACAGGGGCCTATGGCTACACCTTC
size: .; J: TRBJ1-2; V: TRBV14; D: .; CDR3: CASSQNRDYGYTF; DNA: TGTGCCAGCAGCCAAAACAGGGACTATGGCTACACCTTC
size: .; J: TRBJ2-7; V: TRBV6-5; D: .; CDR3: CASSNSGAGDYEQYF; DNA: TGTGCCAGCAGTAACTCGGGGGCGGGAGACTACGAGCAGTACTTC
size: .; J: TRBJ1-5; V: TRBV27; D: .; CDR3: CASSLSGSNQPQHF; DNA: TGTGCCAGCAGTTTATCGGGGAGCAATCAGCCCCAGCATTTT
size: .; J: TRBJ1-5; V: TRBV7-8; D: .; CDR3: CASSFPGGEQPQHF; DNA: TGTGCCAGCAGCTTCCCCGGGGGTGAACAGCCCCAGCATTTT
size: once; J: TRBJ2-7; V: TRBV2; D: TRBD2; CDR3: CASSDGTKFREQYF; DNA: TGTGCCAGCAGTGATGGGACTAAGTTTCGCGAGCAGTACTTC
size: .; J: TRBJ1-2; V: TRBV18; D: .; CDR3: CASSPQTGDYGYTF; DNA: TGTGCCAGCTCACCCCAGACAGGTGACTATGGCTACACCTTC
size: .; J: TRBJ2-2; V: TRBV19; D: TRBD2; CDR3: CASSRAGVTGELFF; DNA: TGTGCCAGTAGTCGCGCGGGAGTTACCGGGGAGCTGTTTTTT
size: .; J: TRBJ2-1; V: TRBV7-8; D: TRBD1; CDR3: CASSPGTGDPYNEQFF; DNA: TGTGCCAGCAGCCCCGGGACAGGGGACCCCTACAATGAGCAGTTCTTC
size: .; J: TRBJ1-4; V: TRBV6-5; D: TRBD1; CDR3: CASSIDRDEKLFF; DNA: TGTGCCAGCAGTATCGACAGGGATGAAAAACTGTTTTTT
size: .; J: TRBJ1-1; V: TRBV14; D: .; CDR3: CASSPSGRLAFF; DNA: TGTGCCAGCAGCCCCAGCGGCAGGTTGGCTTTCTTT
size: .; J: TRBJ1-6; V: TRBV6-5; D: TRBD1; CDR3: CASSYSTGRLSPLHF; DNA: TGTGCCAGCAGTTACTCGACAGGGCGCCTTTCACCCCTCCACTTT
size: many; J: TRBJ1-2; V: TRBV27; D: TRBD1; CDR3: CASSSLGQIYGYTF; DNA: TGTGCCAGCAGTTCCCTGGGACAGATATATGGCTACACCTTC
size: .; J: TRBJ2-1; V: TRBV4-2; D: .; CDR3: CASSQGFGGNEQFF; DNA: TGTGCCAGCAGCCAAGGCTTTGGGGGTAATGAGCAGTTCTTC
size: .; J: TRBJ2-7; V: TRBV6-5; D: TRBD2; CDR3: CASSPGTSREQYF; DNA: TGTGCCAGCAGCCCCGGGACTAGCAGAGAGCAGTACTTC
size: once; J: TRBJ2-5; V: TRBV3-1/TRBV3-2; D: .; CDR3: CASSSQARGETQYF; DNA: TGTGCCAGCAGCTCACAGGCCCGGGGAGAGACCCAGTACTTC
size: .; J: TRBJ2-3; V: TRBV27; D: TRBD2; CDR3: CASKPFLAGLAGGPGGTDTQYF; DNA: TGTGCCAGCAAACCCTTTCTCGCGGGACTAGCGGGAGGTCCTGGGGGCACAGATACGCAGTATTTT
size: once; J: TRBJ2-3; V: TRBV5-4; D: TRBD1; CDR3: CASSLDQTGLTDTQYF; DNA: TGTGCCAGCAGCTTGGACCAGACAGGGCTCACAGATACGCAGTATTTT
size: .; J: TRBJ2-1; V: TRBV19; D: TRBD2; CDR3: CASSTPGLVYNEQFF; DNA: TGTGCCAGTAGTACGCCGGGACTAGTGTACAATGAGCAGTTCTTC
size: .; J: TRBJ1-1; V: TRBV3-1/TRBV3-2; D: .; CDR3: CASSQGPQRNTEAFF; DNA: TGTGCCAGCAGCCAAGGTCCGCAGAGGAACACTGAAGCTTTCTTT
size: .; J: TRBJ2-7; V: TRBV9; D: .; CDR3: CASSVGVRDQAYEQYF; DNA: TGTGCCAGCAGCGTAGGGGTCCGGGACCAAGCCTACGAGCAGTACTTC
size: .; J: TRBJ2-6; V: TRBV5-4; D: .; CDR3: CASSLAGGANVLTF; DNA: TGTGCCAGCAGCTTGGCCGGAGGTGCCAACGTCCTGACTTTC
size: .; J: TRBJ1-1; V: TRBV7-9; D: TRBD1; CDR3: CASSSPLGTGGGNTEAFF; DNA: TGTGCCAGCAGCTCCCCCTTGGGGACAGGGGGAGGAAACACTGAAGCTTTCTTT
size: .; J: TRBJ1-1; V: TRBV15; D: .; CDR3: CATSNQYPNTEAFF; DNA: TGTGCCACCAGCAACCAATACCCTAACACTGAAGCTTTCTTT
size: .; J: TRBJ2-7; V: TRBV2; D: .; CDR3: CANRLEDGSRHEQYF; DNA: TGTGCCAACCGACTAGAGGACGGTTCTAGACACGAGCAGTACTTC
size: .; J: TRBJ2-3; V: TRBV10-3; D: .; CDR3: CAISESTSTTSTDTQYF; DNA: TGTGCCATCAGTGAGTCGACATCTACTACCAGCACAGATACGCAGTATTTT
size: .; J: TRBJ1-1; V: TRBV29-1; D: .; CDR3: CSVDSGRRNTEAFF; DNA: TGCAGCGTTGACTCGGGACGCCGGAACACTGAAGCTTTCTTT
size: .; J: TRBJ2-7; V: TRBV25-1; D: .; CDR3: CASSGLANYEQYF; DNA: TGTGCCAGCAGTGGGCTAGCGAACTACGAGCAGTACTTC
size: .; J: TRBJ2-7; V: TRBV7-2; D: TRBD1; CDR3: CASSLGGQGTEEQYF; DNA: TGTGCCAGCAGCTTAGGGGGACAGGGGACGGAGGAGCAGTACTTC
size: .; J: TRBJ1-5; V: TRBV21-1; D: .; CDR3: CASSKQGGHQPQHF; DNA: TGTGCCAGCAGCAAACAGGGGGGGCATCAGCCCCAGCATTTT
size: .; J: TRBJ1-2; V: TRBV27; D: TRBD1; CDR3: CASSSRQGSNYGYTF; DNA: TGTGCCAGCAGTTCCCGACAGGGATCGAACTATGGCTACACCTTC